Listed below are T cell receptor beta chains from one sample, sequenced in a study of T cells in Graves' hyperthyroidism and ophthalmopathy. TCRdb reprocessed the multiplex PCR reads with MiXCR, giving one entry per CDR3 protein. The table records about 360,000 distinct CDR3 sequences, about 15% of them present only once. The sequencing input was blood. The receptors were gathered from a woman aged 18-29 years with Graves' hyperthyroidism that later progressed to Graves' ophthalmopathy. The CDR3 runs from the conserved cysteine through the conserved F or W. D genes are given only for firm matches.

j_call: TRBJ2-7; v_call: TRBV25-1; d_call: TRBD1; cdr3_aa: CASSELDRDSYEQYF
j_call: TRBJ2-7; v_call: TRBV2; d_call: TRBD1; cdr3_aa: CASVGETGGSYEQYF
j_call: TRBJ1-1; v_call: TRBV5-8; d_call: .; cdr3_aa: CASSLAGRVEAFF
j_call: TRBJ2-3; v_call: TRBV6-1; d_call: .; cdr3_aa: CASVRTVNTNTQYF
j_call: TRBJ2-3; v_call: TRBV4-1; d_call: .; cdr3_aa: CASSQEVGKDTDTQYF
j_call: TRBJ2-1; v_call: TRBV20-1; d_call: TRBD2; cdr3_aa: CSARPSGGFNEQFF
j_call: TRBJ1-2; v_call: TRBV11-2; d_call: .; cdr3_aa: CASSPKNNYGYTF
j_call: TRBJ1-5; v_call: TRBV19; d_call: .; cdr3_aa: CASSLRQEWNFNQPQHF
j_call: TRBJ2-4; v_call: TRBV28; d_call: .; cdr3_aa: CASSPGFVAKNIQYF
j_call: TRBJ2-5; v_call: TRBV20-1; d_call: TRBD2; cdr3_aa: CSAPRLAGPQETQYF
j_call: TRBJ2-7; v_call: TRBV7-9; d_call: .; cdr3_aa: CASSLAGGNYEQYF
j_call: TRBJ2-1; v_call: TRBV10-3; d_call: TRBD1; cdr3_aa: CAISGSTGDNEQFF
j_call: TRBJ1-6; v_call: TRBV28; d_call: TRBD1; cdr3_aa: CASTHDRGPSPLHF
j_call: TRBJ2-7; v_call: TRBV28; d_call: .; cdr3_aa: CASSPASGSSSYEQYF
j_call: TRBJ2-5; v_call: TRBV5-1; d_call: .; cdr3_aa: CASSVERNQETQYF
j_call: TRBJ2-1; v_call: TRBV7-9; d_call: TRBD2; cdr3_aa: CASSFIGTSGINEQFF